This T cell receptor beta chain was observed in a study of T cell clonotyping in hematopoietic cell transplantation. Worth noting for this clone: The target antigen is unknown.

Overall study results and limits: Few recipient clonotypes overlapped donors; over 95% were de novo at given depth. After transplant, recipient diversity fell while pathologically expanded clonotypes grew through day 180. Graft donor and pretransplant recipient Inverse Simpson Index values predicted broader posttransplant TCR diversity.

The data were produced by immunoSEQ multiplex PCR, yet TCRdb's version contains in-frame clones alone and is incomplete. Of more than 10,000 clones in the sample, over 85% are singletons; the top ten hold around 7.6%. The sample in question was PBMCs, obtained 100 days after allogeneic stem cell transplant. The clonotype comes from a female patient aged 45 to 65 who had an allogeneic stem cell transplant from an unrelated donor, so the T cells may come from the graft donor. Some clones in this sample may be carry-over from other donors' samples.

CDR3 DNA: TGCAGTGCTAATCTAGATACGCAGTATTTT. Translating it yields CSANLDTQYF. The gene calls are TRBV20-1 and TRBJ2-3; D gene ambiguous. The ends were cut back, 4 bases at V and 5 bases at J, with 4 bases in the middle. The CDR3 contains 10 residues. Germline lookup yields CDR1 DFQATT and CDR2 SNEGSKA (reference sequence).